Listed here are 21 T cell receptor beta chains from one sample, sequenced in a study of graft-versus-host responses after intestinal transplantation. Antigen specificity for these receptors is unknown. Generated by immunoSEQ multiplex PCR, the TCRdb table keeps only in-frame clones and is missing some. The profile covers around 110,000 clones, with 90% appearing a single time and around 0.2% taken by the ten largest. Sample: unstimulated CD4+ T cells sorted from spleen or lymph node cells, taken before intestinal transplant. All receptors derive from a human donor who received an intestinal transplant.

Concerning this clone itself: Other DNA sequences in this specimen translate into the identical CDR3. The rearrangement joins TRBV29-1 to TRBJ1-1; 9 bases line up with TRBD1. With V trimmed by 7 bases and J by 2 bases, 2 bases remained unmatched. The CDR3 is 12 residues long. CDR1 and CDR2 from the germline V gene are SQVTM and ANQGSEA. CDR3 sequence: CSADRGNTEAFF. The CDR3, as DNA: TGCAGCGCGGACAGGGGAAACACTGAAGCTTTCTTT. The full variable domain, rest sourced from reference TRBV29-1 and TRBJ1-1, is SAVISQKPSRDICQRGTSLTIQCQVDSQVTMMFWYRQQPGQSLTLIATANQGSEATYESGFVIDKFPISRPNLTFSTLTVSNMSPEDSSIYLCSADRGNTEAFFGQGTRLTVV.

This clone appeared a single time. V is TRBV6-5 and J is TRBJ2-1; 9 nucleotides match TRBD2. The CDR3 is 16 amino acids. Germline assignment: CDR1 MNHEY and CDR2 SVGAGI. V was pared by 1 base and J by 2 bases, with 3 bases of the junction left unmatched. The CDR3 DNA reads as TGTGCCAGCAGTTACTTTGGACTAGCGACCTACAATGAGCAGTTCTTC. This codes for CASSYFGLATYNEQFF.

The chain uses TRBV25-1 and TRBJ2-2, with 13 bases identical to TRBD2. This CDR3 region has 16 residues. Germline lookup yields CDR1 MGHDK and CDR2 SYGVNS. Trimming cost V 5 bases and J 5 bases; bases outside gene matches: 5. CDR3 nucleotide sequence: TGTGCCAGCAGTCCCCCGGGACTAGCGGGAACCGGGGAGCTGTTTTTT. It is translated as CASSPPGLAGTGELFF.

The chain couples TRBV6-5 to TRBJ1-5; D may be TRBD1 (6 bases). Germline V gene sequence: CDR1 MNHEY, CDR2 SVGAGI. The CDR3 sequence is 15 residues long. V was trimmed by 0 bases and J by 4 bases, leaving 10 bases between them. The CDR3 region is CASSYSRTVNQPQHF. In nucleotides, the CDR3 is TGTGCCAGCAGTTACTCACGGACAGTTAATCAGCCCCAGCATTTT.

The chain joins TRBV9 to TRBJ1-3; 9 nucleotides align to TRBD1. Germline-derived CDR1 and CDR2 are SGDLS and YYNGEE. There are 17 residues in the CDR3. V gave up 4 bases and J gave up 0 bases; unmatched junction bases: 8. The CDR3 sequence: CASSINRGPASGNTIYF. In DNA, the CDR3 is TGTGCCAGCAGCATTAACAGGGGGCCGGCCTCTGGAAACACCATATATTTT.

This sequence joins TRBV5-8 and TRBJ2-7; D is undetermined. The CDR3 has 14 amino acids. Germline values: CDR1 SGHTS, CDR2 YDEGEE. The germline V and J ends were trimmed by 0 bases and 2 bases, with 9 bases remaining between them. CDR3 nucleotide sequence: TGTGCCAGCAGCTTGGAGGCGGCGACCTACGAGCAGTACTTC. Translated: CASSLEAATYEQYF.

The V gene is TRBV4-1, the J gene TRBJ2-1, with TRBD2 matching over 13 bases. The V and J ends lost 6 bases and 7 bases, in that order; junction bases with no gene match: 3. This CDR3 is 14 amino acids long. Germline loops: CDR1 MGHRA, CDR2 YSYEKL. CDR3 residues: CASRLAGGPNEQFF. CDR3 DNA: TGCGCCAGCAGACTAGCGGGGGGGCCAAATGAGCAGTTCTTC.

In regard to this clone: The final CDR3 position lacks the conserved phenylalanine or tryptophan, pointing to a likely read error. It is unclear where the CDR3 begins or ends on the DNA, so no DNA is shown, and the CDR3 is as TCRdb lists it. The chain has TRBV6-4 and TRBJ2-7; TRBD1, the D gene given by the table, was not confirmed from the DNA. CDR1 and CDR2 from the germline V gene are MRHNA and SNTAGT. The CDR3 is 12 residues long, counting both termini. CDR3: CASSGLGAAADI.

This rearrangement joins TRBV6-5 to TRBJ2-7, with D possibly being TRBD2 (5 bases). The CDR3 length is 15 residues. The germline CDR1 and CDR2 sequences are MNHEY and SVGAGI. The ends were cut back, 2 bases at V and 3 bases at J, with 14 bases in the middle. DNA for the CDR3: TGTGCCAGCAGTTACGCGGGTGGCGAAGGCTACGAGCAGTACTTC. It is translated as CASSYAGGEGYEQYF.

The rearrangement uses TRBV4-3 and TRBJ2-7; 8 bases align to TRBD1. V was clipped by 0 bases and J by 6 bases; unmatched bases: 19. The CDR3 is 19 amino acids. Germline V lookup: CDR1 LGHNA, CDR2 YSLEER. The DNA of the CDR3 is TGCGCCAGCAGCCAAGAGTTGGGCCTAGGTTGGGACAGGAGTTCCGAGCAGTACTTC. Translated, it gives CASSQELGLGWDRSSEQYF.

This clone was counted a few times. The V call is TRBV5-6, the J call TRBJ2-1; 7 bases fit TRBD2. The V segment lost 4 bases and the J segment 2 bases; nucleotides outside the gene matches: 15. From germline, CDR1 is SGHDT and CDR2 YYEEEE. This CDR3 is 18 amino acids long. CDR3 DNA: TGTGCCAGCAGCGTGATCGTGGCCAGCGGGGTGCCCTACAATGAGCAGTTCTTC. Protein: CASSVIVASGVPYNEQFF.

The DNA of the CDR3 is TGCAGCGCCCTCCCCGCTGGGGGGGGATACAGGGGGTATGGCTACACCTTC. Residues: CSALPAGGGYRGYGYTF. The chain links TRBV29-1 to TRBJ1-2; the match to TRBD1 covers 8 bases. Germline CDR1 SQVTM, CDR2 ANQGSEA. V shed 7 bases, J shed 5 bases, and the junction held 21 bases outside the gene matches. This CDR3 comprises 17 residues.

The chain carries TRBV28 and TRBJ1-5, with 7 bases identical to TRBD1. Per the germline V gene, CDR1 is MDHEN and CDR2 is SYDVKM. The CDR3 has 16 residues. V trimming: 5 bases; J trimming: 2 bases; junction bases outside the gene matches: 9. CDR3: CASSLSETGGNQPQHF. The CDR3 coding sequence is TGTGCCAGCAGTCTAAGCGAAACAGGGGGCAATCAGCCCCAGCATTTT.

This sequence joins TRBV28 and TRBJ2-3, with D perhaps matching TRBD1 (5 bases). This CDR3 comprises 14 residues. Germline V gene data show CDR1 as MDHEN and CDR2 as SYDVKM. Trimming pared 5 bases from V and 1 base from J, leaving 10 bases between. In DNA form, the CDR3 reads TGTGCCAGCAGTCGAATACAGGGCACAGATACGCAGTATTTT. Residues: CASSRIQGTDTQYF.

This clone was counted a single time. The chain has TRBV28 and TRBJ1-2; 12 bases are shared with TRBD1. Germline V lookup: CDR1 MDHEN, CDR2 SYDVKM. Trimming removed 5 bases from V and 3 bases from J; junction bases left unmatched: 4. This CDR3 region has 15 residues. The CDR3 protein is CASSLGQGAYYGYTF. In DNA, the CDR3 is TGTGCCAGCAGTCTGGGACAGGGGGCTTACTATGGCTACACCTTC.

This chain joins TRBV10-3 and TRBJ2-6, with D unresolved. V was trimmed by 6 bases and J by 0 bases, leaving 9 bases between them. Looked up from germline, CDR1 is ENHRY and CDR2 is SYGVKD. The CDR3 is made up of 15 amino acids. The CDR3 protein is CAISYSSSGANVLTF. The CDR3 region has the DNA TGTGCCATCAGCTACTCTAGCTCTGGGGCCAACGTCCTGACTTTC.

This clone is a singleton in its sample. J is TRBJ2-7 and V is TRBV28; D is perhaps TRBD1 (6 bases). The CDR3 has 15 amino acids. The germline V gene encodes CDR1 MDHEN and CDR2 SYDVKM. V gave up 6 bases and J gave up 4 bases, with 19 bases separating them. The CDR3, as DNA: TGTGCCAGCAGGTCACCCAGGGGCTCCCCTTACGAGCAGTACTTC. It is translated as CASRSPRGSPYEQYF.

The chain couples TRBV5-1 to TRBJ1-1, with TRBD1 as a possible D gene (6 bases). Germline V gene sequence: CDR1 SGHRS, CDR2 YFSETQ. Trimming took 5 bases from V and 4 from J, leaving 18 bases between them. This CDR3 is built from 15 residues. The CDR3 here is CASRELEGVGTEAFF. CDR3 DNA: TGCGCCAGCAGAGAGCTTGAGGGGGTCGGCACTGAAGCTTTCTTT.

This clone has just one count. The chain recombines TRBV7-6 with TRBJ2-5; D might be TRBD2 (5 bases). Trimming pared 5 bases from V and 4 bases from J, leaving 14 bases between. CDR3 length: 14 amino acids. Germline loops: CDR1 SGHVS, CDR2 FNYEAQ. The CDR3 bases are TGTGCCAGCAGCCGTTCTCACGAGGGAGAGACCCAGTACTTC. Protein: CASSRSHEGETQYF.

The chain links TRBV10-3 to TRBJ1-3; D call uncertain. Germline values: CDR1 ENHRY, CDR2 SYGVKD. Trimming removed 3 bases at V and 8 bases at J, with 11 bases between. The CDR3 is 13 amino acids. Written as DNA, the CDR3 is TGTGCCATCAGTGACAACAGAAGGCACACCATATATTTT. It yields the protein CAISDNRRHTIYF.

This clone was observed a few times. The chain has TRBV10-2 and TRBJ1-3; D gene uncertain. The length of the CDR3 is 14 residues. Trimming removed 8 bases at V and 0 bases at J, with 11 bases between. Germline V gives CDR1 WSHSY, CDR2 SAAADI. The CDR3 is CASRIQNSGNTIYF. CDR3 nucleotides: TGCGCCAGCCGTATACAGAACTCTGGAAACACCATATATTTT.